The 31 T cell receptor beta chains reported below all come from one sample, sequenced in a study of identical twins. TCRdb ran MiXCR on the 5' RACE reads and lists one entry per CDR3 protein. The data show under 800,000 distinct CDR3 sequences, with approximately 22% seen just once and around 4.5% held by the top ten. These data were also filed under a second study, of T cells expressing NK-cell markers.

Sequenced input: PBMCs. These receptors all come from a woman under 30 in good health.

The chain recombines TRBV5-1 with TRBJ1-1; 7 positions match TRBD1. V lost 4 bases to trimming and J lost 10 bases; unmatched junction nucleotides: 10. CDR1 is SGHRS, CDR2 YFSETQ, per germline. This CDR3 has 13 amino acids. The CDR3 reads CASSPHTGEAAFF. For the CDR3, the DNA is TGCGCCAGCAGCCCACACACAGGGGAGGCAGCTTTCTTT.

This clonotype came up a few times. V gene TRBV20-1 combines with J gene TRBJ2-7; D possibly corresponds to TRBD2 (5 bases). Germline values: CDR1 DFQATT, CDR2 SNEGSKA (reference sequence). The CDR3 has 13 amino acids. Trimming took off 5 bases at V and 6 bases at J, with 17 bases between the two ends. The CDR3 here is CSARPADRIEQYF. The DNA of the CDR3 is TGCAGTGCTCGTCCAGCGGACCGTATCGAGCAGTACTTC.

The sample holds many counts of this clonotype. The chain links TRBV10-3 to TRBJ2-3, with unresolved D. Trimming stripped 7 bases from V and 0 bases from J, with 14 bases between. This CDR3 is built from 15 residues. CDR1 and CDR2 (germline): ENHRY, SYGVKD. The CDR3 bases are TGTGCCATCACGGTAGGATCCTCTAGCACAGATACGCAGTATTTT. Its protein is CAITVGSSSTDTQYF.

This clonotype was observed a handful of times. V and J are TRBV10-2 and TRBJ1-2; 11 nucleotides agree with TRBD1. Germline trimming cut 6 bases from V and 7 bases from J; bases unmatched to any gene: 10. The CDR3 covers 15 residues. The V gene's germline CDR1 is WSHSY and CDR2 SAAADI. The chain's CDR3 is CASRPLPGTGGGYTF. The CDR3 DNA follows: TGCGCCAGCAGGCCCTTACCGGGGACAGGGGGTGGCTACACCTTC.

The chain carries TRBV20-1 and TRBJ2-1; 14 nucleotides match TRBD2. Germline V gene lookup returns CDR1 DFQATT and CDR2 SNEGSKA (reference sequence). The CDR3 contains 19 residues. V was clipped by 2 bases and J by 0 bases; unmatched bases: 9. The CDR3 loop reads CSARSRLAGGPSSYNEQFF. The CDR3 region has the DNA TGCAGTGCTAGATCCAGACTAGCGGGAGGGCCTAGCTCCTACAATGAGCAGTTCTTC.

The CDR3 protein is CASSLKFEETQYF. CDR3 in DNA: TGTGCCAGCAGCTTAAAGTTCGAAGAGACCCAGTACTTC. This chain joins TRBV7-9 and TRBJ2-5; D gene ambiguous. The CDR3 length is 13 residues. Germline CDR1 SEHNR, CDR2 FQNEAQ (reference sequence). V was trimmed by 2 bases and J by 3 bases, leaving 7 bases between them.

This chain uses TRBV20-1 with TRBJ1-2, with TRBD1 matching 9 bases. With 3 bases clipped from V and 4 bases from J, the junction kept 6 bases outside the gene matches. The CDR3 is 14 residues long. Germline V gene sequence: CDR1 DFQATT, CDR2 SNEGSKA (reference sequence). In nucleotides, the CDR3 is TGCAGTGCTAGCCCCGGACAGGGGATCTATGGCTACACCTTC. Translating it yields CSASPGQGIYGYTF.

The chain uses TRBV7-2 and TRBJ1-2; a weak D match, TRBD1 (5 bases). Trimming removed 0 bases at V and 4 bases at J, with 12 bases between. The CDR3 spans 15 residues. Per germline, CDR1 SGHTA and CDR2 FQGNSA. The CDR3 loop is CASSLAAGRGYGYTF. CDR3 nucleotide sequence: TGTGCCAGCAGCTTAGCAGCAGGGAGGGGCTATGGCTACACCTTC.

This clonotype occurred many times. The chain couples TRBV20-1 to TRBJ2-3; 7 bases are a match to TRBD2. CDR1 and CDR2 (germline): DFQATT, SNEGSKA (reference sequence). This CDR3 contains 14 residues. The ends lost 4 bases at V and 2 bases at J; junction bases unmatched: 6. The CDR3, as DNA: TGCAGTGCTATGAGCGGGACTGACACAGATACGCAGTATTTT. Translation gives CSAMSGTDTDTQYF.

The chain is built from TRBV29-1 and TRBJ1-1, with D maybe TRBD1 (5 bases). Per germline, CDR1 SQVTM and CDR2 ANQGSEA. The length of the CDR3 is 13 residues. V was shortened by 5 bases and J by 7 bases, with 17 bases between the two germline ends. The CDR3 loop is CSVRWGRVDEAFF. The CDR3 bases are TGCAGCGTTCGATGGGGGAGAGTGGATGAAGCTTTCTTT. Full variable domain (outside the CDR3, taken from reference TRBV29-1 and TRBJ1-1): SAVISQKPSRDICQRGTSLTIQCQVDSQVTMMFWYRQQPGQSLTLIATANQGSEATYESGFVIDKFPISRPNLTFSTLTVSNMSPEDSSIYLCSVRWGRVDEAFFGQGTRLTVV.

The V call is TRBV6-2 or TRBV6-3, the J call TRBJ2-5; 7 positions agree with TRBD2. The ends lost 6 bases at V and 0 bases at J; junction bases unmatched: 4. In germline, CDR1 is MNHEY, CDR2 SVGEGT. CDR3 size: 14 residues. As DNA, the CDR3 is TGTGCCAGCAGAAGCGGGAACAACCAAGAGACCCAGTACTTC. It is translated as CASRSGNNQETQYF.

The chain is built from TRBV5-1 and TRBJ2-2; D unclear. The V end lost 7 bases, the J end lost 0 bases, and 13 bases lay between the germline ends. Germline lookup yields CDR1 SGHRS and CDR2 YFSETQ. CDR3 length: 15 residues. Here the CDR3 reads CASGPGPTNTGELFF. In DNA form, the CDR3 reads TGCGCCAGCGGGCCAGGACCTACGAACACCGGGGAGCTGTTTTTT.

This chain uses TRBV7-2 with TRBJ2-5; TRBD2 matches at 9 bases. The V segment lost 6 bases and the J segment 5 bases; nucleotides outside the gene matches: 13. The CDR3 length is 16 residues. Germline loops: CDR1 SGHTA, CDR2 FQGNSA. CDR3 coding DNA: TGTGCCAGCAGTCTTATTAGCGGGAGTTTTGGGGAGACCCAGTACTTC. Protein: CASSLISGSFGETQYF.

This chain joins TRBV5-1 and TRBJ2-1; 10 positions agree with TRBD2. J was trimmed by 7 bases and V by 4 bases; bases with no gene match: 8. Germline assignment: CDR1 SGHRS and CDR2 YFSETQ. CDR3 length equals 15 residues. Written as DNA, the CDR3 is TGCGCCAGCAGCCTGAGCGGGGGGGCTATGAATGAGCAGTTCTTC. Encoded protein: CASSLSGGAMNEQFF.

This clonotype was counted many times. The chain combines TRBV24-1 with TRBJ2-3; no definite D call. Germline CDR1 reads KGHDR; CDR2 reads SFDVKD. This CDR3 is 13 amino acids long. The V end was cut by 0 bases, the J end by 6 bases, with 6 bases between. The CDR3 coding sequence is TGTGCCACCAGTGATTTGCCCGGTGATACGCAGTATTTT. Its protein product is CATSDLPGDTQYF.

At least ten counts were recorded for this clonotype. The CDR3 coding sequence is TGTGCCAGCAGCTCAGGGTCCACGAACTCCTACGAGCAGTACTTC. Translating it yields CASSSGSTNSYEQYF. The genes are TRBV5-5 and TRBJ2-7; a possible D gene is TRBD1 (5 bases). CDR1 and CDR2 from the germline V gene are SGHKS and YYEKEE (reference sequence). The CDR3 has 15 residues. Trimming removed 3 bases from V and 0 bases from J, with 13 bases in between.

This clonotype turned up a few times. The chain is built from TRBV29-1 and TRBJ2-5, with TRBD2 matching over 8 bases. The CDR3 contains 15 residues. Germline V gene sequence: CDR1 SQVTM, CDR2 ANQGSEA. V shed 1 base and J 5 bases; nucleotides not matched to a gene: 9. The CDR3 protein is CSVEGASGSLETQYF. CDR3 in DNA: TGCAGCGTTGAAGGCGCGAGCGGGAGTTTGGAGACCCAGTACTTC.

This clonotype was recorded a few times. This sequence joins TRBV20-1 and TRBJ1-2; D is unresolved. Trimming removed 4 bases from V and 0 bases from J, with 6 bases in between. Germline CDR1 is DFQATT and CDR2 is SNEGSKA (reference sequence). The CDR3 runs 12 residues. CDR3 residues: CSATGPNYGYTF. DNA of the CDR3: TGCAGTGCTACTGGCCCTAACTATGGCTACACCTTC.

This clonotype came up once. The chain employs TRBV6-2 or TRBV6-3 and TRBJ2-5, with 11 positions matching TRBD2. Per germline, CDR1 MNHEY and CDR2 SVGEGT. The CDR3 is 15 residues long. V dropped 6 bases and J dropped 4; count of bases not matched to a gene: 7. The CDR3 DNA reads as TGTGCCAGCAGACCCACTAGCGGGGGTAGAGAGACCCAGTACTTC. This gives the protein CASRPTSGGRETQYF.

This clonotype was found a few times. V and J are TRBV15 and TRBJ1-6; TRBD1 aligns across 10 bases. This CDR3 comprises 15 residues. Germline V CDR1 and CDR2: LNHNV, YYDKDF (reference sequence). The ends lost 5 bases at V and 10 bases at J; junction bases unmatched: 8. In DNA form, the CDR3 reads TGTGCCACCAGCCGCCGGGACAGGGGAGGCTCACCCCTCCACTTT. This encodes CATSRRDRGGSPLHF.

The chain recombines TRBV7-6 with TRBJ1-2; D is undetermined. CDR1 and CDR2 (germline): SGHVS, FNYEAQ. The V and J ends lost 0 bases and 4 bases respectively, with 9 bases between them. The CDR3 totals 14 residues. The CDR3 sequence: CASSLAEESYGYTF. CDR3 sequence (DNA): TGTGCCAGCAGCTTAGCCGAGGAGTCCTATGGCTACACCTTC. Using reference TRBV7-6 and TRBJ1-2 for the parts outside the CDR3, the full variable domain is GAGVSQSPRYKVTKRGQDVALRCDPISGHVSLYWYRQALGQGPEFLTYFNYEAQQDKSGLPNDRFSAERPEGSISTLTIQRTEQRDSAMYRCASSLAEESYGYTFGSGTRLTVV.

The CDR3 bases are TGTGCCAGCAGGGACCTCAGGGTATTGCAAGAGACCCAGTACTTC. Residues: CASRDLRVLQETQYF. The chain uses TRBV12-3 or TRBV12-4 and TRBJ2-5; TRBD1 is a possible D gene (5 bases). The V end lost 6 bases, the J end lost 2 bases, and 16 bases lay between the germline ends. CDR3 size: 15 residues.

In its sample, this clonotype was seen a few times. CDR3 in DNA: TGCGCCAGCAGCCCGGGACTAGCGGGATTATATGATGAGCAGTTCTTC. Translated: CASSPGLAGLYDEQFF. The rearrangement joins TRBV5-1 to TRBJ2-1; 13 positions match TRBD2. This CDR3 is built from 16 residues. The germline CDR1 and CDR2 sequences are SGHRS and YFSETQ. V dropped 4 bases and J dropped 8; count of bases not matched to a gene: 9.

The chain carries TRBV6-5 and TRBJ2-1; D call uncertain. CDR3 length: 11 residues. V lost 7 bases and J 6 bases, leaving 7 bases between the germline ends. Germline V lookup: CDR1 MNHEY, CDR2 SVGAGI. This CDR3 reads CASKGLNEQFF. CDR3 nucleotide sequence: TGTGCCAGCAAGGGCCTCAATGAGCAGTTCTTC.

This chain links TRBV6-1 with TRBJ2-5, with D possibly matching TRBD1 (6 bases). The V end was cut by 6 bases, the J end by 6 bases, with 14 bases between. The CDR3 totals 13 residues. CDR1 is MNHNS and CDR2 is SASEGT in the germline V gene. CDR3 protein: CASSLDRRKTQYF. CDR3 DNA: TGTGCCAGCAGCCTGGACAGACGGAAGACCCAGTACTTC.

About this clonotype: A read error may account for a junction end that differs from germline. The chain joins TRBV10-3 to TRBJ1-3, with no clear D. CDR1 is ENHRY, CDR2 SYGVKD, per germline. CDR3 size: 14 residues. CDR3 sequence: CDISESRSGNTIYF. The DNA of the CDR3 is TGTGACATCAGTGAGTCGCGCTCTGGAAACACCATATATTTT.

This clonotype has ten or more counts. V gene TRBV12-3 or TRBV12-4 combines with J gene TRBJ1-5, with D uncertain. V gave up 5 bases and J gave up 1 base, with 3 bases separating them. The CDR3 loop spans 12 amino acids. Here the CDR3 DNA reads TGTGCCAGCAGTCCCAGCAATCAGCCCCAGCATTTT. It yields the protein CASSPSNQPQHF.

The gene calls are TRBV19 and TRBJ2-1; 8 nucleotides match TRBD2. The CDR3 totals 13 residues. V shed 7 bases, J shed 7 bases, and the junction held 6 bases outside the gene matches. Germline values: CDR1 LNHDA, CDR2 SQIVND (reference sequence). CDR3 loop: CASKWGGRNEQFF. CDR3 DNA sequence: TGTGCCAGTAAATGGGGCGGGAGGAATGAGCAGTTCTTC.

On this clonotype: A much larger clone differs by one base, so this may be a read error. The rearrangement joins TRBV20-1 to TRBJ1-1; D uncertain. CDR1 and CDR2 from the germline V gene are DFQATT and SNEGSKA (reference sequence). This CDR3 comprises 10 residues. CDR3 in DNA: TGCAGTGCTAGTCGCACTGGAGCTTTCTTT. Protein sequence: CSASRTGAFF.

This rearrangement joins TRBV12-3 or TRBV12-4 to TRBJ2-3; 8 bases line up with TRBD2. The junction had 7 bases not matched to a gene; V was cut back by 2 bases and J by 3 bases. The CDR3 runs 16 residues. For the CDR3, the DNA is TGTGCCAGCAGTTTATGGGGAGCGGGAGTTACAGATACGCAGTATTTT. Translating it yields CASSLWGAGVTDTQYF.

V gene TRBV10-3 combines with J gene TRBJ2-2; D remains unclear. Germline V gene data show CDR1 as ENHRY and CDR2 as SYGVKD. V lost 0 bases and J 6 bases, leaving 2 bases between the germline ends. The CDR3 sequence is 12 residues long. The CDR3 reads CAISESSGELFF. In DNA form, the CDR3 reads TGTGCCATCAGTGAGTCTTCCGGGGAGCTGTTTTTT.